This T cell receptor beta chain was sequenced for a study of blood T cell repertoires in COVID-19. Background on the study: Sources were T cells, B-cell-depleted T cells, or PBMCs; the material itself was cDNA or gDNA.

The CDR3 extends over 14 amino acids. The V gene's germline CDR1 is MNHEY and CDR2 SVGAGI. V lost 2 bases and J lost 4, with 11 bases in between. Sequenced by immunoSEQ multiplex PCR; TCRdb stores in-frame clones only, minus some. The table has 150,000 or so clones, roughly 82% seen once. The specimen was peripheral blood. This TCR came from a human donor with acute or convalescent COVID-19. The donor label of this sample is uncertain. V is TRBV6-5 and J is TRBJ1-1; D not certain. The CDR3 DNA is TGTGCCAGCAGTTACGGGAGGGTTCCCACTGAAGCTTTCTTT. Translated: CASSYGRVPTEAFF.